Below, 23 T cell receptor beta chains from the same sample are listed, as sequenced in a study of blood T cells in healthy people across ages. Then a second PCR, running roughly 7 to 12 cycles, was carried out with a sample-barcoded 5' primer and a J-beta primer mix. TCRdb reprocessed the 5' RACE reads via MiXCR and lists one record per CDR3 protein. The top ten hold 20% of the sample, which has some 700,000 distinct CDR3 sequences, more than 40% seen once. The sample taken for sequencing was blood. The receptor source for this set is a woman aged 60-75 years in good health.

The chain couples TRBV12-3 or TRBV12-4 to TRBJ1-4, with D possibly TRBD1 on 5 matching bases. The CDR3 is made up of 15 amino acids. The V end lost 3 bases, the J end lost 8 bases, and 16 bases lay between the germline ends. The CDR3 DNA reads as TGTGCCAGCAGTTTGGGGCTGAGGGGTCGGGAAAAACTGTTTTTT. Its protein product is CASSLGLRGREKLFF.

The genes are TRBV20-1 and TRBJ1-5, with 9 nucleotides matching TRBD1. The CDR3 is 14 amino acids. Germline CDR1 DFQATT, CDR2 SNEGSKA (reference sequence). V lost 6 bases to trimming and J lost 6 bases; unmatched junction nucleotides: 9. The CDR3 region is CSAPGQGRVQPQHF. DNA for the CDR3: TGCAGTGCCCCCGGACAGGGGAGGGTTCAGCCCCAGCATTTT.

This chain connects TRBV5-5 to TRBJ2-2; D not certain. Germline assignment: CDR1 SGHKS and CDR2 YYEKEE (reference sequence). The CDR3 loop spans 16 amino acids. Trimming took 0 bases from V and 7 from J, leaving 16 bases between them. The DNA of the CDR3 is TGTGCCAGCAGCTTGGTGATGTTAGCAATGGACGGGGAGCTGTTTTTT. This sequence encodes CASSLVMLAMDGELFF.

The rearrangement uses TRBV4-1 and TRBJ2-7; 9 nucleotides align to TRBD1. Germline loops: CDR1 MGHRA, CDR2 YSYEKL. The CDR3 runs 15 residues. With V trimmed by 3 bases and J by 3 bases, 6 bases remained unmatched. This CDR3 is CASSQGQGGIYEQYF. In DNA form, the CDR3 reads TGCGCCAGCAGCCAGGGACAGGGAGGTATCTACGAGCAGTACTTC.

This chain connects TRBV7-9 to TRBJ2-1; D ambiguous. Trimming cost V 6 bases and J 3 bases, with 9 bases left between them. Germline CDR1 is SEHNR and CDR2 is FQNEAQ (reference sequence). This CDR3 has 13 residues. The CDR3 loop reads CASSAGFYNEQFF. The CDR3 bases are TGTGCCAGCAGTGCCGGTTTCTACAATGAGCAGTTCTTC. Full variable domain (outside the CDR3, taken from reference TRBV7-9 and TRBJ2-1): DTGVSQNPRHKITKRGQNVTFRCDPISEHNRLYWYRQTLGQGPEFLTYFQNEAQLEKSRLLSDRFSAERPKGSFSTLEIQRTEQGDSAMYLCASSAGFYNEQFFGPGTRLTVL.

This sequence joins TRBV7-9 and TRBJ2-5, with D perhaps matching TRBD1 (6 bases). V lost 3 bases, J lost 4 bases, and 12 bases lay in between. Germline V gene sequence: CDR1 SEHNR, CDR2 FQNEAQ (reference sequence). The CDR3 covers 14 residues. In nucleotides, the CDR3 is TGTGCCAGCAGCTTCTCGGGACAAATAGAGACCCAGTACTTC. Amino acids: CASSFSGQIETQYF.

A note on this clonotype: It may be a read error: a sequence one base away is much more abundant. This sequence joins TRBV7-9 and TRBJ2-5; the match to TRBD1 covers 10 bases. CDR1 and CDR2 (germline): SEHNR, FQNEAQ (reference sequence). This CDR3 is built from 15 residues. CDR3 sequence (DNA): TGTGCCTGCAGCTTATGGACAGGGGGGCGCAATGAGCAGTACTTC. Translation: CACSLWTGGRNEQYF.

This chain joins TRBV15 and TRBJ2-2; 7 bases are a match to TRBD1. Germline trimming cut 8 bases from V and 2 bases from J; bases unmatched to any gene: 5. The V gene's germline CDR1 is LNHNV and CDR2 YYDKDF (reference sequence). The CDR3 runs 14 residues. The DNA of the CDR3 is TGTGCCACCGGGACAGAAATCAACACCGGGGAGCTGTTTTTT. Amino acids: CATGTEINTGELFF.

This clonotype appeared a single time. This chain uses TRBV29-1 with TRBJ2-2; 13 bases agree with TRBD2. Germline lookup yields CDR1 SQVTM and CDR2 ANQGSEA. The J segment lost 7 bases and the V segment lost 4 bases, leaving 3 bases of the junction unmatched. The CDR3 consists of 14 residues. CDR3 bases: TGCAGCGTTGGGACTAGCGGGAGTGTCGGGGAGCTGTTTTTT. Its protein is CSVGTSGSVGELFF.

The chain combines TRBV6-2 or TRBV6-3 with TRBJ2-1, with 10 bases fitting TRBD2. There are 14 residues in the CDR3. With 2 bases clipped from V and 13 bases from J, the junction kept 8 bases outside the gene matches. CDR1 MNHEY and CDR2 SVGEGT come from the germline V gene. The CDR3 region has the DNA TGTGCCAGCAGTTACCCTGGGACTAGCGTAGATCAGTTCTTC. Protein: CASSYPGTSVDQFF.

In nucleotides, the CDR3 is TGTGCCAGCAGCCCCGACTTCCGTGGGGCTTTCTTT. It translates to CASSPDFRGAFF. The rearrangement joins TRBV11-1 to TRBJ1-1; no clear D. The CDR3 is 12 amino acids. V lost 5 bases, J lost 11 bases, and 15 bases lay in between. Germline lookup yields CDR1 SGHAT and CDR2 FQDESV (reference sequence).

The chain uses TRBV4-2 and TRBJ2-5; D may be TRBD1 or TRBD2 (6 bases each). The DNA end is a closer match to TRBJ2-7, so the J assignment may be wrong. This CDR3 is built from 11 residues. Per the germline V gene, CDR1 is LGHNA and CDR2 is YNFKEQ. DNA of the CDR3: TGTGCCAGCAGTCGGGGGCGCGAGCAGTACTTC. This codes for CASSRGREQYF.

The chain joins TRBV7-9 to TRBJ2-7; TRBD2 agrees at 11 bases. The CDR3 is made up of 17 amino acids. J lost 7 bases, V lost 5 bases, and 16 bases had no gene match. Germline loops: CDR1 SEHNR, CDR2 FQNEAQ (reference sequence). CDR3 loop: CASSRTSGSLSYNEQYF. The DNA of the CDR3 is TGTGCCAGCAGCCGGACTAGCGGGTCCCTTTCCTACAATGAGCAGTACTTC.

In this sample, this clonotype turned up a few times. This chain uses TRBV5-1 with TRBJ1-2; D is perhaps TRBD1 (5 bases). The CDR3 has 14 residues. With 4 bases removed from V and 3 bases from J, the gap between germline ends came to 13 bases. Germline V lookup: CDR1 SGHRS, CDR2 YFSETQ. The CDR3 nucleotides are TGCGCCAGCAGCCTAAATGGACAAGACTATGGCTACACCTTC. Its translation: CASSLNGQDYGYTF.

The chain is built from TRBV4-2 and TRBJ2-1, with 7 bases aligning to TRBD2. The length of the CDR3 is 16 residues. V lost 0 bases and J lost 2; bases outside the gene matches: 4. CDR1 and CDR2 from the germline V gene are LGHNA and YNFKEQ. CDR3 in amino acids: CASSQEGLKAYNEQFF. CDR3 DNA sequence: TGTGCCAGCAGCCAAGAGGGACTAAAGGCCTACAATGAGCAGTTCTTC.

This sequence joins TRBV28 and TRBJ2-7; 8 bases fit TRBD1. Germline trimming cut 6 bases from V and 2 bases from J; bases unmatched to any gene: 9. This CDR3 contains 15 residues. Per germline, CDR1 MDHEN and CDR2 SYDVKM. The CDR3 coding sequence is TGTGCCAGCAGCACTTCCGGGACAGGTCCCTACGAGCAGTACTTC. Translation: CASSTSGTGPYEQYF.

Details on this clonotype: A much larger clone sits a single nucleotide away, making a read error possible. The chain couples TRBV5-1 to TRBJ2-1, with 9 bases that match TRBD2. Germline V gene lookup returns CDR1 SGHRS and CDR2 YFSETQ. V trimming: 4 bases; J trimming: 13 bases; junction bases outside the gene matches: 15. This CDR3 has 15 amino acids. The chain's CDR3 is CASSDAGTSFETQFF. The CDR3, as DNA: TGCGCCAGCAGCGATGCCGGGACTAGCTTTGAGACCCAGTTCTTC.

V is TRBV28 and J is TRBJ1-2; TRBD1 aligns across 7 bases. The CDR3 covers 15 residues. V was clipped by 4 bases and J by 4 bases; unmatched bases: 9. Germline-derived CDR1 and CDR2 are MDHEN and SYDVKM. CDR3 sequence reads: CASSSTHRDSYGYTF. As DNA, the CDR3 is TGTGCCAGCAGTTCAACCCACCGGGACAGCTATGGCTACACCTTC.

Many counts were recorded for this clonotype. This chain joins TRBV12-3 or TRBV12-4 and TRBJ2-1, with 8 nucleotides matching TRBD2. The ends lost 6 bases at V and 6 bases at J; junction bases unmatched: 10. The CDR3 extends over 15 amino acids. DNA for the CDR3: TGTGCCAGCAGAGAAAGCGGGAGCTTCTCCAATGAGCAGTTCTTC. This gives the protein CASRESGSFSNEQFF.

This clonotype occurred a few times. The V gene is TRBV25-1, the J gene TRBJ2-5, with D perhaps matching TRBD2 (5 bases). CDR3 size: 18 residues. Germline CDR1 and CDR2: MGHDK and SYGVNS. Trimming left V 5 bases short and J 3 bases short, with 25 bases between. CDR3 in DNA: TGTGCCAGCAGTCCGAGGGTAGGGAGAGTTGGCGTGGAAGAGACCCAGTACTTC. It is translated as CASSPRVGRVGVEETQYF.

This rearrangement joins TRBV2 to TRBJ1-5, with D possibly matching TRBD1 (6 bases). Germline CDR1 SNHLY, CDR2 FYNNEI. The CDR3 loop spans 13 amino acids. V was clipped by 9 bases and J by 4 bases, with 13 bases between them. CDR3 sequence (DNA): TGTGCCAGGAGCGGGGACACGAATCAGCCCCAGCATTTT. This sequence encodes CARSGDTNQPQHF.

V is TRBV18 and J is TRBJ2-3, with no clear D. Per germline, CDR1 KGHSH and CDR2 LQKENI. The CDR3 spans 13 residues. Trimming took off 3 bases at V and 4 bases at J, with 8 bases between the two ends. The CDR3 nucleotides read TGTGCCAGCTCACCGCAAGCTCCAGATACGCAGTATTTT. Residues: CASSPQAPDTQYF. Variable domain in full (rest from reference TRBV18 and TRBJ2-3): NAGVMQNPRHLVRRRGQEARLRCSPMKGHSHVYWYRQLPEEGLKFMVYLQKENIIDESGMPKERFSAEFPKEGPSILRIQQVVRGDSAAYFCASSPQAPDTQYFGPGTRLTVL.

The V gene is TRBV7-2, the J gene TRBJ2-7; TRBD1 aligns across 10 bases. The germline V gene has CDR1 SGHTA and CDR2 FQGNSA. The CDR3 has 14 residues. Trimming cost V 5 bases and J 7 bases; bases outside gene matches: 8. CDR3 coding DNA: TGTGCCAGCAGCCCCCGGACAGGGGGGTGGGAGCAGTACTTC. Protein product: CASSPRTGGWEQYF.